The 13 T cell receptor beta chains listed next were all sequenced from one sample in a study of PD-L1 blockade in urothelial cancer. TCRdb keeps only in-frame clones here, not all; method: immunoSEQ multiplex PCR. Of some 67,000 clones listed, 85% to 90% were seen once; the top ten hold 3.4%. The sequenced sample was PBMCs, obtained around atezolizumab (anti-PD-L1) treatment. Receptor source: a man aged 60 to 75 with urothelial cancer.

The CDR3 DNA is TGTGCCAGCAGTCTTAGCCTGCGGGAGGGAGATACGCAGTATTTT. As protein: CASSLSLREGDTQYF. This chain joins TRBV7-9 and TRBJ2-3; 9 nucleotides agree with TRBD2. V lost 6 bases, J lost 5 bases, and 9 bases stayed unmatched. Germline V gene lookup returns CDR1 SEHNR and CDR2 FQNEAQ (reference sequence). This CDR3 has 15 amino acids.

The chain's CDR3 is CASSRGRESNQPQHF. The CDR3 coding sequence is TGTGCCAGTAGCAGGGGTAGGGAAAGCAATCAGCCCCAGCATTTT. The J gene is TRBJ1-5, the V gene TRBV19; the D gene is possibly TRBD1 (6 bases). Germline CDR1 is LNHDA and CDR2 is SQIVND (reference sequence). This CDR3 region has 15 residues. Trimming cost V 6 bases and J 1 base, with 13 bases left between them.

The chain recombines TRBV7-2 with TRBJ2-1; tentatively, D is TRBD2 (5 bases). V was trimmed by 1 base and J by 7 bases, leaving 11 bases between them. CDR1 is SGHTA and CDR2 is FQGNSA in the germline V gene. There are 14 residues in the CDR3. CDR3: CASSLELVGNEQFF. The CDR3 DNA follows: TGTGCCAGCAGCTTAGAACTAGTAGGGAATGAGCAGTTCTTC. Variable domain in full (rest from reference TRBV7-2 and TRBJ2-1): GAGVSQSPSNKVTEKGKDVELRCDPISGHTALYWYRQSLGQGLEFLIYFQGNSAPDKSGLPSDRFSAERTGGSVSTLTIQRTQQEDSAVYLCASSLELVGNEQFFGPGTRLTVL.

V and J are TRBV14 and TRBJ1-4, with a tentative D call TRBD1 (6 bases). This CDR3 comprises 15 residues. The V gene lost 2 bases and the J gene lost 12 bases, with 19 bases spanning the gap. Germline CDR1 and CDR2: SGHDN and FVKESK. The DNA of the CDR3 is TGTGCCAGCAGCCAACGCGACCGGGACATGGAAGAACTGTTTTTT. It codes for CASSQRDRDMEELFF.

The chain couples TRBV5-4 to TRBJ2-1; 8 bases match TRBD2. The CDR3 totals 16 residues. Germline CDR1 is SGHNT and CDR2 is YYREEE (reference sequence). J was trimmed by 1 base and V by 4 bases; bases with no gene match: 7. CDR3 region: CASSPPGGVSYNEQFF. The CDR3 DNA reads TGTGCCAGCAGCCCCCCGGGGGGGGTTTCCTACAATGAGCAGTTCTTC.

The sample holds one count of this clone. The rearrangement uses TRBV4-1 and TRBJ1-1; D is unclear. Trimming removed 0 bases from V and 14 bases from J, with 13 bases in between. The CDR3 totals 12 residues. Germline CDR1 MGHRA, CDR2 YSYEKL. The CDR3 DNA is TGCGCCAGCAGCCAAGACGGGGTGAGGCGGTTCTTT. It specifies CASSQDGVRRFF.

V is TRBV5-1 and J is TRBJ2-2; no clear D gene. The CDR3 runs to 15 residues. Germline V gene lookup returns CDR1 SGHRS and CDR2 YFSETQ. V was cut by 1 base and J by 5 bases, with 12 bases left in between. This chain's CDR3 is CASSLTSPGTGELFF. The CDR3 DNA sequence: TGCGCCAGCAGCTTGACCTCGCCCGGGACCGGGGAGCTGTTTTTT.

The chain combines TRBV30 with TRBJ1-3; D not certain. Germline CDR1 GTSNPN, CDR2 SVGIG (reference sequence). Trimming took off 0 bases at V and 2 bases at J, with 11 bases between the two ends. The CDR3 loop spans 15 amino acids. CDR3 region: CAWSVPLQPGNTIYF. CDR3 in DNA: TGTGCCTGGAGTGTTCCCCTACAGCCTGGAAACACCATATATTTT.

This chain connects TRBV18 to TRBJ1-5; D remains ambiguous. Germline-derived CDR1 and CDR2 are KGHSH and LQKENI. V was pared by 2 bases and J by 6 bases, with 11 bases between. The CDR3 has 14 amino acids. Here the CDR3 reads CASSPEPGSQPQHF. The CDR3 DNA reads as TGTGCCAGCTCACCAGAGCCGGGAAGTCAGCCCCAGCATTTT.

The chain uses TRBV11-2 and TRBJ1-4; D uncertain. Germline values: CDR1 SGHAT, CDR2 FQNNGV. This CDR3 contains 12 residues. Trimming pared 0 bases from V and 13 bases from J, leaving 9 bases between. The CDR3 sequence: CASSLETRRLFF. The CDR3, as DNA: TGTGCCAGCAGCTTAGAAACGAGAAGACTGTTTTTT.

The chain joins TRBV11-2 to TRBJ2-5, with 7 positions matching TRBD1. Trimming cost V 5 bases and J 7 bases; bases outside gene matches: 13. Germline values: CDR1 SGHAT, CDR2 FQNNGV. This CDR3 has 15 amino acids. CDR3 region: CASSPGTVFNVTQYF. The CDR3 DNA reads TGTGCCAGCAGCCCCGGGACAGTTTTCAATGTGACCCAGTACTTC. Complete variable domain (other parts from reference TRBV11-2 and TRBJ2-5): EAGVAQSPRYKIIEKRQSVAFWCNPISGHATLYWYQQILGQGPKLLIQFQNNGVVDDSQLPKDRFSAERLKGVDSTLKIQPAKLEDSAVYLCASSPGTVFNVTQYFGPGTRLLVL.

This chain joins TRBV21-1 and TRBJ2-2; the table's D gene call, TRBD2, was not cross checked with the DNA. TRBV21-1 is classified as a pseudogene. The CDR3 sequence is 16 residues long. The CDR3 coding sequence is TGTGCCAGCAGCAAAGAACTAGCGGGAGGGCCAATAGCACTGTTTTTT. This translates into CASSKELAGGPIALFF.

J is TRBJ2-2 and V is TRBV6-1; D is ambiguous. The V and J ends lost 1 base and 3 bases respectively, with 12 bases between them. In germline, CDR1 is MNHNS, CDR2 SASEGT. The CDR3 has 16 amino acids. The CDR3 nucleotides read TGTGCCAGCAGTGAAGGGAGTAACTCTCACACCGGGGAGCTGTTTTTT. Amino acids: CASSEGSNSHTGELFF.